This T cell receptor beta chain was identified during a study of CXCR3-negative and CXCR3-positive naive CD8 T cells. Broader study findings: CXCR3-negative naive cells had less hydrophobic TRB CDR3s than did CXCR3-positive naive cells. TCR interaction strength was inferred from TRB CDR3 physicochemistry, as CD5 matched across naive subsets. Naive CXCR3-positive and CXCR3-negative cells shared similar TRBV-TRBJ usage, unlike memory cells.

As regards this clonotype: The antigen remains unidentified.

Sorts that each held 250,000 to 300,000 cells were run in triplicate for every CD8+ T cell subset. CD45RO-CCR7+CD27+CD95- marked naive CD8+ T cells. 5' RACE that incorporated UMI labels was used to prepare the TRB cDNA libraries. For each CDR3 protein, TCRdb gives one entry from its re-call of the 5' RACE reads, without DNA. The ten most abundant clones cover approximately 0.4% of a sample with 90,000 to 150,000 distinct CDR3 sequences. The sequence was collected from a human donor in good health. Some clones in this sample may be carry-over from other donors' samples. The sequenced sample was naive CXCR3+ CD8+ T cells from blood. Subset meaning: CD45RO-CCR7+CD27+CD95- naive CD8+ T cells expressing CXCR3 (TNR3+).

The CDR3 region is CASRTTGTNGYTF. The chain has TRBV25-1 and TRBJ1-2; TCRdb names TRBD1, which stays unverified in the absence of DNA. Germline assignment: CDR1 MGHDK and CDR2 SYGVNS. CDR3 length equals 13 residues.